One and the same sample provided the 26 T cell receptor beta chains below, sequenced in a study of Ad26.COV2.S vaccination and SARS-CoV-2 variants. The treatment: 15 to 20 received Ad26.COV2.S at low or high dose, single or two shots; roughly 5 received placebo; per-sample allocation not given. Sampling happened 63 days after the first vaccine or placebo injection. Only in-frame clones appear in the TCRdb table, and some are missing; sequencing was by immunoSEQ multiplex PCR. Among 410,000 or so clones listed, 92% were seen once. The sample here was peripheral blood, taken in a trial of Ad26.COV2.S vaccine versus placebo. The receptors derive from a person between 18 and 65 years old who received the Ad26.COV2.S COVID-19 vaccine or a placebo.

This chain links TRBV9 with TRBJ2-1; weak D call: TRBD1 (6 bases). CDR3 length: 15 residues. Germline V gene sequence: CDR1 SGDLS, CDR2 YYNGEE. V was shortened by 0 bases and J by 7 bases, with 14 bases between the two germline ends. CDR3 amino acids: CASSVGQAIGNEQFF. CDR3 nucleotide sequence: TGTGCCAGCAGCGTAGGACAGGCTATAGGTAATGAGCAGTTCTTC. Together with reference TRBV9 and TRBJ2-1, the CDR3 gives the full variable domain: DSGVTQTPKHLITATGQRVTLRCSPRSGDLSVYWYQQSLDQGLQFLIQYYNGEERAKGNILERFSAQQFPDLHSELNLSSLELGDSALYFCASSVGQAIGNEQFFGPGTRLTVL.

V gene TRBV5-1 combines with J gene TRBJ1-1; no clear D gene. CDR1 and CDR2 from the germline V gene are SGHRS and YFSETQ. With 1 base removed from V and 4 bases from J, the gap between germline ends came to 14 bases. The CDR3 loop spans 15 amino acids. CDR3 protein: CASSLLGGGGTEAFF. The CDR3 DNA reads TGCGCCAGCAGCTTGCTGGGAGGCGGCGGCACTGAAGCTTTCTTT.

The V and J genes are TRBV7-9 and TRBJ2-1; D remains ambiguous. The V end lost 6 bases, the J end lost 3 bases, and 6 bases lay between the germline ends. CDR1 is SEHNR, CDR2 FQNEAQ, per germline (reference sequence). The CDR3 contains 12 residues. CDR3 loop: CASSWSYNEQFF. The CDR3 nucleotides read TGTGCCAGCAGTTGGAGCTACAATGAGCAGTTCTTC. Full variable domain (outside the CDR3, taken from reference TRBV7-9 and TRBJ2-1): DTGVSQNPRHKITKRGQNVTFRCDPISEHNRLYWYRQTLGQGPEFLTYFQNEAQLEKSRLLSDRFSAERPKGSFSTLEIQRTEQGDSAMYLCASSWSYNEQFFGPGTRLTVL.

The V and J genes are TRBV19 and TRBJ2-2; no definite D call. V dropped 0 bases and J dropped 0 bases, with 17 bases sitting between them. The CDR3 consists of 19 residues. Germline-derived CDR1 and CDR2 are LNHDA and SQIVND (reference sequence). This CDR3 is CASSIDLLQIGTNTGELFF. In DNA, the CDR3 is TGTGCCAGTAGTATAGATCTCCTGCAAATAGGGACGAACACCGGGGAGCTGTTTTTT.

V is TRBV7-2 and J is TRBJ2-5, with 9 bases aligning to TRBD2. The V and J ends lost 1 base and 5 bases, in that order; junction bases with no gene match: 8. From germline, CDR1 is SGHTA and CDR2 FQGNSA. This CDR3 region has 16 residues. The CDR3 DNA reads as TGTGCCAGCAGCTTAGGCCTCAGCGGGGGGATGGAGACCCAGTACTTC. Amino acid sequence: CASSLGLSGGMETQYF.

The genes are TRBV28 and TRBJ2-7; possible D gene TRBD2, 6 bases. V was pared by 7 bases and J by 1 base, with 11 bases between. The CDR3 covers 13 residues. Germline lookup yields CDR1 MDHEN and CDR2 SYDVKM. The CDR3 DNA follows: TGTGCCAGCACGGGGGACTTATCCTACGAGCAGTACTTC. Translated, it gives CASTGDLSYEQYF.

Written as DNA, the CDR3 is TGTGCCAGCAGTGAGGGGAGCGGGCTAGCGGGGAACAATGAGCAGTTCTTC. The encoded protein is CASSEGSGLAGNNEQFF. The chain links TRBV2 to TRBJ2-1, with 9 positions matching TRBD2. Germline CDR1 and CDR2: SNHLY and FYNNEI. V lost 3 bases, J lost 5 bases, and 11 bases stayed unmatched. The CDR3 is 17 amino acids.

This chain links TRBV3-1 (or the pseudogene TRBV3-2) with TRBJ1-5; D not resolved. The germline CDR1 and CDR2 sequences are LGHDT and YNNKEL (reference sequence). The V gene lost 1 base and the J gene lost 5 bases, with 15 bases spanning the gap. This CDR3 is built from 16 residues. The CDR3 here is CASSQAKRREDQPQHF. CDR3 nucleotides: TGTGCCAGCAGCCAAGCTAAGAGGAGGGAGGATCAGCCCCAGCATTTT.

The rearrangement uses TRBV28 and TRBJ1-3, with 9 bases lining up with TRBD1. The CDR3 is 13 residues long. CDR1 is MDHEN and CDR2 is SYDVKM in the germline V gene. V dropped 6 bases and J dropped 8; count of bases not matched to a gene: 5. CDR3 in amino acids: CASRGTGKDTIYF. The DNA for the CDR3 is TGTGCCAGCAGGGGGACAGGGAAGGACACCATATATTTT.

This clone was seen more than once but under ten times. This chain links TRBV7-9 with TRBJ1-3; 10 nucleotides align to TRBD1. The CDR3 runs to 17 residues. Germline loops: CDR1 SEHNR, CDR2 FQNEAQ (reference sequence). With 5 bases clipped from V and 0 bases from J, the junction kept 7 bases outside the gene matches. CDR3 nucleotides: TGTGCCAGCAGCCACGGGACAGGGGTGAACTCTGGAAACACCATATATTTT. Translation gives CASSHGTGVNSGNTIYF.

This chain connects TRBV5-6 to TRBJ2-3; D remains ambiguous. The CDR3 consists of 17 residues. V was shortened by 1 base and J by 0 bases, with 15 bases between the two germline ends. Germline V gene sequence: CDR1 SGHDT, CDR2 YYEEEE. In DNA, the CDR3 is TGTGCCAGCAGCTTGTTCGGCAGGCGCACTAGCACAGATACGCAGTATTTT. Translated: CASSLFGRRTSTDTQYF.

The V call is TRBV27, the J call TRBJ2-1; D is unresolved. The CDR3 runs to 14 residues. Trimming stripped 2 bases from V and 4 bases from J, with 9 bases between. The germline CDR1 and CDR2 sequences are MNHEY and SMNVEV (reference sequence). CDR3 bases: TGTGCCAGCAGTTTAGTTAATAAGTACAATGAGCAGTTCTTC. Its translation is CASSLVNKYNEQFF.

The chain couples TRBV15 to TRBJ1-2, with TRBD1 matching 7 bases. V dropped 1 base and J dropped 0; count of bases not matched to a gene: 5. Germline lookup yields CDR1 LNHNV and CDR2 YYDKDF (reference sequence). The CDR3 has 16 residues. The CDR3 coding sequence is TGTGCCACCAGCAGAGGCCGGACAGGTGCTAACTATGGCTACACCTTC. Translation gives CATSRGRTGANYGYTF.

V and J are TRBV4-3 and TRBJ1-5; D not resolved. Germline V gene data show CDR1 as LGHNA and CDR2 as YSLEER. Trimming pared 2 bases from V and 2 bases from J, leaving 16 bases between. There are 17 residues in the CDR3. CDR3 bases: TGCGCCAGCAGCCAACAGGAGTATAGGTGGGGCAATCAGCCCCAGCATTTT. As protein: CASSQQEYRWGNQPQHF.

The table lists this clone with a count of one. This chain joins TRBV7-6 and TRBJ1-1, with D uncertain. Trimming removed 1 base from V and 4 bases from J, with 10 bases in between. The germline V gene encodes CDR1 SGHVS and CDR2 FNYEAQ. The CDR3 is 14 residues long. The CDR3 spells CASSLEGVGTEAFF. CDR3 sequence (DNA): TGTGCCAGCAGCTTAGAGGGTGTCGGCACTGAAGCTTTCTTT.

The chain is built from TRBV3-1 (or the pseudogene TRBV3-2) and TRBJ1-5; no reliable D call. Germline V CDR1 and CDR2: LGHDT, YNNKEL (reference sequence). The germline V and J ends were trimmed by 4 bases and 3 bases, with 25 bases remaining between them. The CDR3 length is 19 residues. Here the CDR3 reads CASSRKTTPGRRDNQPQHF. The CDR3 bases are TGTGCCAGCAGCCGTAAGACGACCCCAGGAAGGCGCGACAATCAGCCCCAGCATTTT.

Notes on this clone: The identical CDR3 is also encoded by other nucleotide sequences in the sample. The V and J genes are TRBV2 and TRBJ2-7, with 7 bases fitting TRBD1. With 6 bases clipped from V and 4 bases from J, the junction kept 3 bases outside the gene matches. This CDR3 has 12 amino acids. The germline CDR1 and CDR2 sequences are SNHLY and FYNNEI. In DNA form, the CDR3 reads TGTGCCAGCAGGGGGGACAGATACGAGCAGTACTTC. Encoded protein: CASRGDRYEQYF. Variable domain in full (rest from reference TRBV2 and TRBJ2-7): EPEVTQTPSHQVTQMGQEVILRCVPISNHLYFYWYRQILGQKVEFLVSFYNNEISEKSEIFDDQFSVERPDGSNFTLKIRSTKLEDSAMYFCASRGDRYEQYFGPGTRLTVT.

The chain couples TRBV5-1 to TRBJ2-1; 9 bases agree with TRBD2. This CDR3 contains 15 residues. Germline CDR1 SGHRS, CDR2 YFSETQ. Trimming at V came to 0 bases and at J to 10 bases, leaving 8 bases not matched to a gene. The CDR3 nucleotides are TGCGCCAGCAGCTTGGTGGTAGCGGGGGCCGTGGAGCAGTTCTTC. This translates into CASSLVVAGAVEQFF.

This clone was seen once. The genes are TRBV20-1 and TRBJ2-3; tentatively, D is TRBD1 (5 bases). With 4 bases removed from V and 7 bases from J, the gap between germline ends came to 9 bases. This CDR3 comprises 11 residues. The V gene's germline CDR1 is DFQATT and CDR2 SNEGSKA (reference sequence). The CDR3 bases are TGCAGTGCTACAAGACAGAATACGCAGTATTTT. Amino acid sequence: CSATRQNTQYF.

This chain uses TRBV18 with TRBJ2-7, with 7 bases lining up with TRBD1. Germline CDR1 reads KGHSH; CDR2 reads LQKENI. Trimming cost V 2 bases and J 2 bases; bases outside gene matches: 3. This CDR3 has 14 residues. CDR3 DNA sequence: TGTGCCAGCTCACCAGTGACAGGGCCCTACGAGCAGTACTTC. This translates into CASSPVTGPYEQYF.

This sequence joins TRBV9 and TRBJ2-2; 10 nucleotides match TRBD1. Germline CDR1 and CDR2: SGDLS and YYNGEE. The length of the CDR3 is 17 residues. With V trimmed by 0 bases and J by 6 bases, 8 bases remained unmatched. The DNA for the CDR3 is TGTGCCAGCAGCGTAGTGGACAGGGGGAGGTTTGCCGGGGAGCTGTTTTTT. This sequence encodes CASSVVDRGRFAGELFF.

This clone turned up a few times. The CDR3 sequence: CASSPPTGYEQYF. CDR3 nucleotide sequence: TGTGCCAGCAGCCCCCCGACAGGTTACGAGCAGTACTTC. V is TRBV7-6 and J is TRBJ2-7, with D perhaps TRBD1 (6 bases). Deletions cut 5 bases from V and 4 bases from J, with 12 bases between. The CDR3 consists of 13 residues. Per germline, CDR1 SGHVS and CDR2 FNYEAQ. The full variable domain, completed using reference TRBV7-6 and TRBJ2-7, is GAGVSQSPRYKVTKRGQDVALRCDPISGHVSLYWYRQALGQGPEFLTYFNYEAQQDKSGLPNDRFSAERPEGSISTLTIQRTEQRDSAMYRCASSPPTGYEQYFGPGTRLTVT.

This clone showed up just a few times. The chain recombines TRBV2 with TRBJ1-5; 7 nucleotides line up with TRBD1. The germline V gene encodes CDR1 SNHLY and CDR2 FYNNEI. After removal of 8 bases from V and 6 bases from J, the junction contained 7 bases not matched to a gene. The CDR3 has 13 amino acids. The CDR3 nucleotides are TGTGCCAGCCGGACAGGAGGCGGTCAGCCCCAGCATTTT. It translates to CASRTGGGQPQHF.

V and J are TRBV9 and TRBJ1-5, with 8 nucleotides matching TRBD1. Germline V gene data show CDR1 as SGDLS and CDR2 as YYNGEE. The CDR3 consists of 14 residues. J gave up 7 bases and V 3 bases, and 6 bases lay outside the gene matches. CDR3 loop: CASSASGGEQPQHF. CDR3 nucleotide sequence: TGTGCCAGCAGCGCGTCAGGGGGCGAGCAGCCCCAGCATTTT.

CDR3 DNA: TGTGCCAGTAGTATCAGGGGTTACACTGAAGCTTTCTTT. It codes for CASSIRGYTEAFF. V is TRBV19 and J is TRBJ1-1; D is possibly TRBD1 (6 bases). V dropped 3 bases and J dropped 3 bases, with 8 bases sitting between them. CDR3 length: 13 residues. The V gene's germline CDR1 is LNHDA and CDR2 SQIVND (reference sequence).

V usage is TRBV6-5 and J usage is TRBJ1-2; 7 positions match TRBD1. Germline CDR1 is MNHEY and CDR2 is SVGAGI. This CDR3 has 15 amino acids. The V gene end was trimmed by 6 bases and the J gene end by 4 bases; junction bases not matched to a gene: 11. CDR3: CASSSPRDSTYGYTF. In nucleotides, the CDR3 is TGTGCCAGCAGCTCGCCCCGGGACAGCACCTATGGCTACACCTTC.